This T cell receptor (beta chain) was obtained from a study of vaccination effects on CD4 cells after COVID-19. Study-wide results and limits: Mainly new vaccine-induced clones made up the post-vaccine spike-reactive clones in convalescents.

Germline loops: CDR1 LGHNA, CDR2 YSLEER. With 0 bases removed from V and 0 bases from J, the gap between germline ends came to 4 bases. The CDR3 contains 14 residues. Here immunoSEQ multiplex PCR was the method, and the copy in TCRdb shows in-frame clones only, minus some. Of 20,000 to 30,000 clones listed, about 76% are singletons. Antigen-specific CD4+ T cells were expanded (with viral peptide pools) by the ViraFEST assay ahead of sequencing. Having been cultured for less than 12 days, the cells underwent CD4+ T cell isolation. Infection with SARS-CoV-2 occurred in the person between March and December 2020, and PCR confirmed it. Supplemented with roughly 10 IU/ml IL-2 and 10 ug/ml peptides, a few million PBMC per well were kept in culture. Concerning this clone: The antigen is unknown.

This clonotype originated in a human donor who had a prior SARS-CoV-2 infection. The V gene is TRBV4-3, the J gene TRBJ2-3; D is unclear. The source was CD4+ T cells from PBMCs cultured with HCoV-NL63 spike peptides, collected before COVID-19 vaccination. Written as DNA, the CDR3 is TGCGCCAGCAGCCAAGATCCCAGCACAGATACGCAGTATTTT. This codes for CASSQDPSTDTQYF.